The present entry profiles one T cell receptor (beta chain) with its context. Which antigen it targets is not known. No base quality values were provided; no much bigger clone lies one nucleotide off. Libraries were constructed by RT-PCR. The sequencer was a NextSeq 550. Clones were called with MiXCR by TCRdb after fastp trimmed the public reads at Q25, and only in-frame beta chains were retained. Rows merge per CDR3 protein into single entries with the most common DNA and genes. For this sample there are roughly 960,000 distinct CDR3 sequences; under 20% appear just once. The ten largest clones capture 5.5% to 6.5% of the sample. This specimen comes from a study of patients and donors after allogeneic stem cell transplantation (dated by TCRdb to the early 2020s). Trimming removed 7 bases from V and 6 bases from J; the gene matches leave 7 bases unexplained. Its CDR3 holds 14 amino acids, cysteine through phenylalanine. Only the CDR3 portion is preserved as DNA: 42 bases, with reading frame beginning at the first base.

This clonotype was obtained from a human donor who was either an allogeneic HSCT recipient or a stem cell or donor lymphocyte infusion donor (not recorded which). It is not recorded whose cells these are; they may come from a transplant donor. Specimen: blood, either unsorted or a sorted T cell fraction (not recorded which). This receptor chain uses TRBV12-3 or TRBV12-4 and TRBJ2-3, with TRBD1 identical over 10 junction bases. The nucleotide sequence reads TGTGCCAGCACCTTGGACAGGGGGGAGGATACGCAGTATTTT. The translation is CASTLDRGEDTQYF.